This record looks at one TCR beta chain sequence and its context. No antigen is known for it. This sample was taken from a study of T-cell memory formation after mild COVID-19. Overall study findings and caveats: Clones shrinking from day 15 to 85 showed even CD4/CD8 mixes; later expanders tilted CD4+.

TCRdb re-analysed the 5' RACE reads in MiXCR, keeping a single row per CDR3 protein. Of 450,000 to 650,000 distinct CDR3 sequences in the sample, around 21% are singletons; the top ten hold around 12%. CDR3 length equals 16 residues. Per germline, CDR1 DFQATT and CDR2 SNEGSKA (reference sequence). V gave up 2 bases and J gave up 7 bases; unmatched junction bases: 9. The chain carries TRBV20-1 and TRBJ1-6; 9 bases are shared with TRBD1. Sequencing was done on a sample of PBMCs or a T cell subset sorted from them (not recorded which). The receptor comes from an adult woman who had mild COVID-19 (a few samples of this study predate the infection). Cell type and time point are not known. CDR3 loop: CSARTGQGSKNSPLHF. The CDR3 DNA sequence: TGCAGTGCTAGAACCGGACAGGGGAGTAAGAATTCACCCCTCCACTTT.